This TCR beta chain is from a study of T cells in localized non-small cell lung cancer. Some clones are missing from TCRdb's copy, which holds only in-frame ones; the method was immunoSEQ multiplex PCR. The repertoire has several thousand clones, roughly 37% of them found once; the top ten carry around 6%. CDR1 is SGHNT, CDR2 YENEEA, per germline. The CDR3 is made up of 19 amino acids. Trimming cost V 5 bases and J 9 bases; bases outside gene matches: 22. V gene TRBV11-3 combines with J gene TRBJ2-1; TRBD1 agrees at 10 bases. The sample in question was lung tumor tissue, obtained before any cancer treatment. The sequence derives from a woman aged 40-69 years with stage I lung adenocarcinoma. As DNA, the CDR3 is TGTGCCAGCAGCACCCTAGGGATCGTGGGGGACAGGGGTCGCGCTGAGCAGTTCTTC. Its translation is CASSTLGIVGDRGRAEQFF.